These 16 T cell receptor beta chains were sequenced from one sample in a study of blood T cell repertoires in COVID-19 (dated by TCRdb to about 2020). The library came from the immunoSEQ multiplex PCR assay. TCRdb carries this immuneACCESS record with in-frame sequences only. Its versions omit some clonotypes, under half of them owing to an unresolved V gene in the studies checked, with the rest unexplained. Across this sample there are 150,000 to 200,000 clones, with more than 65% seen only once. Of the sample, roughly 7% falls within the top ten clones. What was sequenced was PBMCs or T cells enriched from blood (not recorded which). The receptors were sampled from a man in his forties who had recovered from COVID-19.

This chain links TRBV5-1 with TRBJ1-1; D gene unclear. Germline V gene lookup returns CDR1 SGHRS and CDR2 YFSETQ. Trimming shortened V by 0 bases and J by 1 base, and 7 bases separated the two germline ends. The CDR3 has 14 residues. The CDR3: CASSLVVRNTEAFF. The CDR3 nucleotides read TGCGCCAGCAGCTTGGTGGTTAGGAACACTGAAGCTTTCTTT.

The V and J genes are TRBV3-1 (or the pseudogene TRBV3-2) and TRBJ2-3; D is uncertain. The CDR3 is 16 residues long. Germline loops: CDR1 LGHDT, CDR2 YNNKEL (reference sequence). V was cut by 0 bases and J by 2 bases, with 12 bases left in between. Here the CDR3 DNA reads TGTGCCAGCAGCCAAGACCCCCCCTTGGCCACAGATACGCAGTATTTT. Protein: CASSQDPPLATDTQYF.

The V gene is TRBV19, the J gene TRBJ1-2; TRBD1 matches 8 bases. The germline V gene has CDR1 LNHDA and CDR2 SQIVND (reference sequence). Trimming cost V 6 bases and J 7 bases; bases outside gene matches: 7. The CDR3 runs 13 residues. This CDR3 is CASRPGQGGGYTF. The CDR3 DNA reads TGTGCCAGTAGGCCAGGACAGGGAGGTGGCTACACCTTC.

This clone was picked up one time. The chain links TRBV10-3 to TRBJ2-7, with a weak D call TRBD1 (5 bases). From germline, CDR1 is ENHRY and CDR2 SYGVKD. The CDR3 consists of 11 residues. V lost 3 bases and J lost 6, with 6 bases in between. For the CDR3, the DNA is TGTGCCATCAGTGAAAGGGGCGAGCAGTACTTC. This encodes CAISERGEQYF.

The chain uses TRBV4-1 and TRBJ1-3, with D perhaps matching TRBD1 (5 bases). The CDR3 runs 19 residues. CDR1 and CDR2 from the germline V gene are MGHRA and YSYEKL. Trimming cost V 1 base and J 0 bases, with 19 bases left between them. The CDR3 DNA follows: TGCGCCAGCAGCCAAGTTCCTTGGGGGGTATCATTCTCTGGAAACACCATATATTTT. Amino acids: CASSQVPWGVSFSGNTIYF.

The chain carries TRBV18 and TRBJ1-2; 8 bases are a match to TRBD1. Trimming removed 2 bases from V and 4 bases from J; junction bases left unmatched: 6. The CDR3 runs to 15 residues. CDR1 and CDR2 from the germline V gene are KGHSH and LQKENI. CDR3 in DNA: TGTGCCAGCTCACCAAAGGGACAGGTTGGCTATGGCTACACCTTC. Protein product: CASSPKGQVGYGYTF.

V is TRBV27 and J is TRBJ1-1; 7 bases agree with TRBD1. The CDR3 has 16 residues. Per the germline V gene, CDR1 is MNHEY and CDR2 is SMNVEV (reference sequence). The V gene end was trimmed by 7 bases and the J gene end by 4 bases; junction bases not matched to a gene: 15. CDR3: CASNYRQGYVGTEAFF. In DNA, the CDR3 is TGTGCCAGCAACTATAGACAGGGATACGTGGGCACTGAAGCTTTCTTT.

This CDR3 reads CASTTDRGARDYTF. CDR3 DNA sequence: TGCGCCAGCACCACGGACAGGGGAGCTCGTGACTACACCTTC. The chain is built from TRBV5-1 and TRBJ1-2; 9 bases match TRBD1. Germline lookup yields CDR1 SGHRS and CDR2 YFSETQ. V lost 6 bases to trimming and J lost 10 bases; unmatched junction nucleotides: 13. The CDR3 has 14 amino acids.

This chain uses TRBV4-1 with TRBJ1-2; D is possibly TRBD1 (5 bases). V lost 0 bases and J 5 bases, leaving 19 bases between the germline ends. The germline V gene encodes CDR1 MGHRA and CDR2 YSYEKL. The CDR3 is 17 amino acids. CDR3 loop: CASSQDSLPGPGYGYTF. The CDR3 bases are TGCGCCAGCAGCCAAGATTCCCTCCCAGGGCCGGGTTATGGCTACACCTTC.

This chain uses TRBV20-1 with TRBJ2-5; 8 nucleotides match TRBD2. The CDR3 runs to 17 residues. CDR1 and CDR2 from the germline V gene are DFQATT and SNEGSKA (reference sequence). The J segment lost 7 bases and the V segment lost 3 bases, leaving 19 bases of the junction unmatched. This CDR3 reads CSASLFPGGASRRTQYF. Written as DNA, the CDR3 is TGCAGTGCTAGTCTTTTTCCCGGGGGGGCCTCTCGTCGGACCCAGTACTTC.

This clone came up many times. The chain joins TRBV6-2 or TRBV6-3 to TRBJ2-7; D is perhaps TRBD1 (6 bases). CDR3 length: 15 residues. Germline assignment: CDR1 MNHEY and CDR2 SVGEGT. Trimming cost V 4 bases and J 4 bases, with 17 bases left between them. CDR3 nucleotide sequence: TGTGCCAGCAGTTCCTCCGGGACACCCTCTTACGAGCAGTACTTC. It encodes CASSSSGTPSYEQYF.

The chain recombines TRBV3-1 (or the pseudogene TRBV3-2) with TRBJ1-2; tentatively, D is TRBD1 (5 bases). Germline CDR1 is LGHDT and CDR2 is YNNKEL (reference sequence). V was trimmed by 4 bases and J by 7 bases, leaving 22 bases between them. The CDR3 is made up of 16 amino acids. The CDR3 loop is CASSPPYVGAEIGYTF. Written as DNA, the CDR3 is TGTGCCAGCAGCCCCCCATATGTTGGGGCAGAGATTGGCTACACCTTC.

V gene TRBV6-5 combines with J gene TRBJ1-1; D is uncertain. Germline V gene sequence: CDR1 MNHEY, CDR2 SVGAGI. The CDR3 runs 16 residues. Trimming cost V 0 bases and J 0 bases, with 11 bases left between them. Written as DNA, the CDR3 is TGTGCCAGCAGTTACTCGATAGCACAAATGAACACTGAAGCTTTCTTT. Its translation is CASSYSIAQMNTEAFF.

The CDR3 loop reads CASSPLQGPLAGANVLTF. CDR3 DNA sequence: TGTGCCAGCTCACCCTTGCAGGGTCCGCTGGCTGGGGCCAACGTCCTGACTTTC. This sequence joins TRBV18 and TRBJ2-6, with a possible D match to TRBD1 (5 bases). From germline, CDR1 is KGHSH and CDR2 LQKENI. The V gene lost 3 bases and the J gene lost 2 bases, with 17 bases spanning the gap. The CDR3 length is 18 residues.

The genes are TRBV14 and TRBJ1-4, with D unresolved. Germline assignment: CDR1 SGHDN and CDR2 FVKESK. Trimming took off 1 base at V and 8 bases at J, with 11 bases between the two ends. This CDR3 region has 14 residues. For the CDR3, the DNA is TGTGCCAGCAGCCAAGGTATAGGAGCAGAAAAACTGTTTTTT. Residues: CASSQGIGAEKLFF.

The J gene is TRBJ2-3, the V gene TRBV5-1, with 10 bases identical to TRBD2. The V and J ends lost 0 bases and 1 base, in that order; junction bases with no gene match: 2. Germline CDR1 reads SGHRS; CDR2 reads YFSETQ. This CDR3 comprises 16 residues. CDR3 sequence: CASSLAGTSGTDTQYF. The CDR3 DNA is TGCGCCAGCAGCTTGGCCGGGACTAGCGGCACAGATACGCAGTATTTT.